Sequencing of this TCR beta chain was carried out in a study of blood T cell repertoires in COVID-19. Overall study: COVID-19 samples from acute and convalescent phases originated in the United States, Italy and Spain. From T cells, B-cell-depleted T cells, or PBMCs came the material, which was cDNA or gDNA.

The CDR3 is made up of 16 amino acids. With 0 bases removed from V and 2 bases from J, the gap between germline ends came to 12 bases. Per the germline V gene, CDR1 is SGHAT and CDR2 is FQNNGV. Under the authors' procedure: Cell counts per sample came from amplifying reference gene primers. TCRdb keeps only in-frame clones here, not all; method: immunoSEQ multiplex PCR. D and trimming were read from the DNA, whereas the V and J calls and clone size are those reported in that table. The sample contains approximately 70,000 clones, 82% of which appear only once. The V gene is TRBV11-2, the J gene TRBJ2-3, with TRBD1 as a possible D gene (6 bases). Sequenced sample: peripheral blood. This receptor was identified in a woman older than 75 with acute or convalescent COVID-19. CDR3: CASSLDWGQVTDTQYF. CDR3 nucleotides: TGTGCCAGCAGCTTAGATTGGGGGCAGGTCACAGATACGCAGTATTTT.